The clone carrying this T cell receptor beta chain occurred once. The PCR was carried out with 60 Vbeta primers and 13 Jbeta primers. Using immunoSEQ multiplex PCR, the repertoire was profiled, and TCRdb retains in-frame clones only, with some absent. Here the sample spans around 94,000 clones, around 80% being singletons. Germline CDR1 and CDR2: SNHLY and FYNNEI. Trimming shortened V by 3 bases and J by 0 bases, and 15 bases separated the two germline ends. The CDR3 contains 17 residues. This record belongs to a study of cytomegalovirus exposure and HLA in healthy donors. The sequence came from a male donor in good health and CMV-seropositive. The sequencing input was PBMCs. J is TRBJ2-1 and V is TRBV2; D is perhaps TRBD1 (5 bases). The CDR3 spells CASSDWTKSTSYNEQFF. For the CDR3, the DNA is TGTGCCAGCAGTGATTGGACAAAGTCAACCTCCTACAATGAGCAGTTCTTC.